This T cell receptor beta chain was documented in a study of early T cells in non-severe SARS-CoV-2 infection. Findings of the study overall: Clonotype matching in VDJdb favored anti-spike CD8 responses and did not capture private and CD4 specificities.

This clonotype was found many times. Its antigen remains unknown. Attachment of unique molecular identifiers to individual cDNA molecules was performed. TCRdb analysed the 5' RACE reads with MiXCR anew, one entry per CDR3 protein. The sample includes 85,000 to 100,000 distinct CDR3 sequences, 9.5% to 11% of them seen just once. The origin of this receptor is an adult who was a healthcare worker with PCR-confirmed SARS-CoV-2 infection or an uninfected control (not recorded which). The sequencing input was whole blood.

CDR3 coding DNA: TGTGCCAGCACCCCCGGGACTGCGGCCAACGAGCAGTACTTC. It encodes CASTPGTAANEQYF. The chain recombines TRBV28 with TRBJ2-7, with a tentative D call TRBD2 (6 bases). The CDR3 is 14 amino acids. Germline CDR1 MDHEN, CDR2 SYDVKM. Trimming left V 7 bases short and J 5 bases short, with 18 bases between. Supplemented by reference TRBV28 and TRBJ2-7, the full variable domain reads DVKVTQSSRYLVKRTGEKVFLECVQDMDHENMFWYRQDPGLGLRLIYFSYDVKMKEKGDIPEGYSVSREKKERFSLILESASTNQTSMYLCASTPGTAANEQYFGPGTRLTVT.